This passage covers 25 T cell receptor beta chains from one sample sequenced in a study of T-cell reconstitution after alpha-beta-depleted transplantation in children. Unique molecular identifiers were used to barcode this TCRbeta library. TCRdb itself ran the PCR reads through MiXCR, one entry per CDR3 protein. The sample lists hundreds of thousands of distinct CDR3 sequences; roughly 16% were seen once. Material: PBMCs, mostly from graft donor cells, obtained 360 days after TCRalphabeta/CD19-depleted stem cell transplant. Receptors were obtained from a male patient between 2 and 10 years old who had a stem cell transplant for acute lymphoblastic leukemia, so the T cells may come from the graft donor.

This clonotype appeared a few times. The chain combines TRBV12-3 or TRBV12-4 with TRBJ2-3, with D perhaps TRBD1 or TRBD2 (5 bases each). The V and J ends lost 5 bases and 2 bases respectively, with 11 bases between them. CDR3 length: 14 residues. In nucleotides, the CDR3 is TGTGCCAGCAGTCCCGGGACCCTCACAGATACGCAGTATTTT. It translates to CASSPGTLTDTQYF.

The rearrangement links TRBV30 to TRBJ2-1; D is perhaps TRBD1 (6 bases). The CDR3 is 12 residues long. Trimming left V 3 bases short and J 11 bases short, with 14 bases between. Germline V gene lookup returns CDR1 GTSNPN and CDR2 SVGIG (reference sequence). As DNA, the CDR3 is TGTGCCTGGAGCGAAGGACAGCTAAAGCAGTTCTTC. This encodes CAWSEGQLKQFF.

The chain joins TRBV20-1 to TRBJ2-1; weak D call: TRBD2 (6 bases). The germline gives CDR1 DFQATT, CDR2 SNEGSKA (reference sequence). The CDR3 runs to 16 residues. V was trimmed by 0 bases and J by 4 bases, leaving 16 bases between them. The DNA of the CDR3 is TGCAGTGCTAGAGATGACACCGGGAGATCGTACAATGAGCAGTTCTTC. Encoded protein: CSARDDTGRSYNEQFF.

The rearrangement links TRBV4-1 to TRBJ2-3; TRBD2 matches 14 bases. The CDR3 covers 21 residues. Germline V lookup: CDR1 MGHRA, CDR2 YSYEKL. J was trimmed by 1 base and V by 2 bases; bases with no gene match: 14. In DNA, the CDR3 is TGCGCCAGCAGCCAACCGAGACTAGCGGGAGGGACTCCTAAAGGCACAGATACGCAGTATTTT. Residues: CASSQPRLAGGTPKGTDTQYF.

This clonotype was recorded many times. This chain connects TRBV29-1 to TRBJ2-5; tentative D call: TRBD2 (5 bases). The CDR3 is 16 residues long. The ends were cut back, 3 bases at V and 1 base at J, with 18 bases in the middle. Germline V gene sequence: CDR1 SQVTM, CDR2 ANQGSEA. CDR3 DNA sequence: TGCAGCGTTGACCCTGTCACTCCGGGATCCCAAGAGACCCAGTACTTC. Translated: CSVDPVTPGSQETQYF.

As for this clonotype: Germline and junction disagree at one end, which may indicate a read error. The chain combines TRBV12-3 or TRBV12-4 with TRBJ2-5; 10 bases are a match to TRBD1. This CDR3 comprises 18 residues. CDR3 nucleotides: TGTGCCATCAGTTTAGGCTTGCTGGACAGGGGGGACCAAGAGACCCAGTACTTC. Translating it yields CAISLGLLDRGDQETQYF.

This chain connects TRBV12-3 or TRBV12-4 to TRBJ2-4; TRBD1 agrees at 8 bases. This CDR3 is 14 amino acids long. With 5 bases clipped from V and 7 bases from J, the junction kept 7 bases outside the gene matches. For the CDR3, the DNA is TGTGCCAGCAGTCGCACAGGGGGTGGTAACATTCAGTACTTC. This gives the protein CASSRTGGGNIQYF.

This clonotype was recorded at least ten times. The gene calls are TRBV12-3 or TRBV12-4 and TRBJ2-3; TRBD2 matches at 13 bases. V lost 5 bases, J lost 3 bases, and 8 bases stayed unmatched. The CDR3 contains 17 residues. This chain's CDR3 is CASSRRLAGGMTDTQYF. The DNA for the CDR3 is TGTGCCAGCAGTCGGCGACTAGCGGGGGGCATGACAGATACGCAGTATTTT.

This clonotype was found a few times. V is TRBV20-1 and J is TRBJ2-7, with TRBD2 identical over 7 bases. Trimming removed 5 bases from V and 5 bases from J; junction bases left unmatched: 12. The CDR3 consists of 14 residues. Germline loops: CDR1 DFQATT, CDR2 SNEGSKA (reference sequence). The CDR3 DNA sequence: TGCAGTGCTTATCCGGGACTACGAGTAAACGAGCAGTACTTC. Protein sequence: CSAYPGLRVNEQYF.

This clonotype was seen a handful of times. The chain carries TRBV12-3 or TRBV12-4 and TRBJ1-5; the D is unclear. V gave up 1 base and J gave up 9 bases, with 10 bases separating them. The CDR3 spans 13 residues. The CDR3 region has the DNA TGTGCCAGCAGTTTAGGAGAGCGAATGCCCCAGCATTTT. This translates into CASSLGERMPQHF.

The sample holds a few counts of this clonotype. The chain is built from TRBV3-1 and TRBJ2-2, with D maybe TRBD2 (5 bases). V lost 4 bases and J lost 3, with 9 bases in between. Germline CDR1 LGHDT, CDR2 YNNKEL (reference sequence). CDR3 length: 14 residues. The CDR3 here is CASSRELDTGELFF. DNA of the CDR3: TGTGCCAGCAGCCGGGAGTTGGACACCGGGGAGCTGTTTTTT.

There are many counts of this clonotype. The J gene is TRBJ2-3, the V gene TRBV7-6; D unclear. CDR1 SGHVS and CDR2 FNYEAQ come from the germline V gene. Trimming pared 2 bases from V and 2 bases from J, leaving 14 bases between. The CDR3 is made up of 16 amino acids. In DNA, the CDR3 is TGTGCCAGCAGCTTACTAACTCCCGGCCTCACAGATACGCAGTATTTT. This translates into CASSLLTPGLTDTQYF.

The sample holds a few counts of this clonotype. The rearrangement joins TRBV10-3 to TRBJ2-1; D gene ambiguous. V was shortened by 4 bases and J by 7 bases, with 5 bases between the two germline ends. CDR1 is ENHRY, CDR2 SYGVKD, per germline. This CDR3 has 11 amino acids. The CDR3 DNA is TGTGCCATCAGTGCGGGTAATGAGCAGTTCTTC. Protein: CAISAGNEQFF.

The CDR3 protein is CSAREASNPNEKLFF. Here the CDR3 DNA reads TGCAGTGCTAGAGAAGCCTCTAACCCTAATGAAAAACTGTTTTTT. The gene calls are TRBV20-1 and TRBJ1-4; D not resolved. This CDR3 region has 15 residues. V was shortened by 0 bases and J by 3 bases, with 11 bases between the two germline ends. Germline CDR1 and CDR2: DFQATT and SNEGSKA (reference sequence).

This clonotype was detected only a few times. The rearrangement uses TRBV7-6 and TRBJ2-2; D ambiguous. CDR1 and CDR2 (germline): SGHVS, FNYEAQ. This CDR3 comprises 15 residues. Deletions cut 2 bases from V and 7 bases from J, with 14 bases between. CDR3 bases: TGTGCCAGCAGCTTATCGACCCTTACGGGCGGGGAGCTGTTTTTT. Amino acid sequence: CASSLSTLTGGELFF.

J is TRBJ2-7 and V is TRBV25-1, with D unresolved. Between the trimmed V and J ends, which lost 4 bases and 7 bases, there was a span of 14 bases. Germline V gene lookup returns CDR1 MGHDK and CDR2 SYGVNS. This CDR3 has 13 residues. The CDR3 is CASSAVFPGEQYF. The CDR3 coding sequence is TGTGCCAGCAGTGCAGTATTCCCAGGAGAGCAGTACTTC.

This chain joins TRBV3-1 and TRBJ2-3; 7 nucleotides agree with TRBD2. The CDR3 has 16 amino acids. Germline assignment: CDR1 LGHDT and CDR2 YNNKEL (reference sequence). J was trimmed by 0 bases and V by 6 bases; bases with no gene match: 9. CDR3 bases: TGTGCCAGCAGTCCGGGCGGCGGGAGCAGCACAGATACGCAGTATTTT. Its protein is CASSPGGGSSTDTQYF.

This clonotype was recorded at least ten times. This chain connects TRBV29-1 to TRBJ1-1, with D possibly matching TRBD1 (6 bases). Germline CDR1 and CDR2: SQVTM and ANQGSEA. Trimming removed 8 bases at V and 5 bases at J, with 12 bases between. This CDR3 is built from 11 residues. For the CDR3, the DNA is TGCAGCACAGAGGGGGGTACTGAAGCTTTCTTT. As protein: CSTEGGTEAFF. Full variable domain (outside the CDR3, taken from reference TRBV29-1 and TRBJ1-1): SAVISQKPSRDICQRGTSLTIQCQVDSQVTMMFWYRQQPGQSLTLIATANQGSEATYESGFVIDKFPISRPNLTFSTLTVSNMSPEDSSIYLCSTEGGTEAFFGQGTRLTVV.

The sample holds a few counts of this clonotype. V gene TRBV27 combines with J gene TRBJ2-7, with 9 nucleotides matching TRBD1. Germline CDR1 MNHEY, CDR2 SMNVEV (reference sequence). Trimming at V came to 5 bases and at J to 4 bases, leaving 9 bases not matched to a gene. This CDR3 has 15 amino acids. This CDR3 is CASSTTGTGLYEQYF. In DNA form, the CDR3 reads TGTGCCAGCAGTACTACCGGGACAGGGCTATACGAGCAGTACTTC.

The chain couples TRBV5-1 to TRBJ2-7; 8 bases fit TRBD2. The CDR3 is 15 amino acids. With V trimmed by 0 bases and J by 5 bases, 7 bases remained unmatched. Per the germline V gene, CDR1 is SGHRS and CDR2 is YFSETQ. CDR3 bases: TGCGCCAGCAGCTTGGCGGCGGGAGGAGTCCACGAGCAGTACTTC. The encoded protein is CASSLAAGGVHEQYF.

This clonotype occurred a few times. V gene TRBV29-1 combines with J gene TRBJ2-3, with no clear D. Germline lookup yields CDR1 SQVTM and CDR2 ANQGSEA. CDR3 length: 13 residues. V was clipped by 3 bases and J by 2 bases, with 9 bases between them. The CDR3 reads CSVEGRVTDTQYF. The CDR3 DNA reads as TGCAGCGTTGAGGGCCGGGTCACAGATACGCAGTATTTT.

This clonotype occurred a few times. The V call is TRBV20-1, the J call TRBJ2-1; 11 nucleotides agree with TRBD2. V trimming: 5 bases; J trimming: 6 bases; junction bases outside the gene matches: 15. Germline V CDR1 and CDR2: DFQATT, SNEGSKA (reference sequence). This CDR3 has 17 residues. The CDR3 region is CSASALAGGVKRNEQFF. The CDR3 DNA follows: TGCAGTGCTTCCGCCCTAGCGGGAGGCGTCAAACGCAATGAGCAGTTCTTC.

This chain uses TRBV20-1 with TRBJ2-2; D is perhaps TRBD2 (6 bases). This CDR3 is built from 15 residues. The V end was cut by 1 base, the J end by 3 bases, with 12 bases between. The germline V gene has CDR1 DFQATT and CDR2 SNEGSKA (reference sequence). The CDR3 DNA sequence: TGCAGTGCTAGAGGCCGGGCGGGGTACACCGGGGAGCTGTTTTTT. As protein: CSARGRAGYTGELFF.

This clonotype was detected a few times. At one end the junction does not follow the germline gene, possibly because of a read error. V gene TRBV7-7 combines with J gene TRBJ2-3, with 15 bases matching TRBD2. The CDR3 sequence is 17 residues long. The V gene's germline CDR1 is SSHAT and CDR2 FNYEAQ (reference sequence). CDR3 region: CASSLGLAGGNTDTQYF. The CDR3 DNA is TGTGCTAGCAGCTTGGGACTAGCGGGAGGTAACACAGATACGCAGTATTTT.

V gene TRBV12-3 or TRBV12-4 combines with J gene TRBJ2-7, with D perhaps matching TRBD1 (5 bases). V lost 7 bases to trimming and J lost 7 bases, with 20 bases between them. This CDR3 spans 14 amino acids. As DNA, the CDR3 is TGTGCCAGCAACCAAAGGGGTTGGGTGGGAGAGCAGTACTTC. This encodes CASNQRGWVGEQYF.